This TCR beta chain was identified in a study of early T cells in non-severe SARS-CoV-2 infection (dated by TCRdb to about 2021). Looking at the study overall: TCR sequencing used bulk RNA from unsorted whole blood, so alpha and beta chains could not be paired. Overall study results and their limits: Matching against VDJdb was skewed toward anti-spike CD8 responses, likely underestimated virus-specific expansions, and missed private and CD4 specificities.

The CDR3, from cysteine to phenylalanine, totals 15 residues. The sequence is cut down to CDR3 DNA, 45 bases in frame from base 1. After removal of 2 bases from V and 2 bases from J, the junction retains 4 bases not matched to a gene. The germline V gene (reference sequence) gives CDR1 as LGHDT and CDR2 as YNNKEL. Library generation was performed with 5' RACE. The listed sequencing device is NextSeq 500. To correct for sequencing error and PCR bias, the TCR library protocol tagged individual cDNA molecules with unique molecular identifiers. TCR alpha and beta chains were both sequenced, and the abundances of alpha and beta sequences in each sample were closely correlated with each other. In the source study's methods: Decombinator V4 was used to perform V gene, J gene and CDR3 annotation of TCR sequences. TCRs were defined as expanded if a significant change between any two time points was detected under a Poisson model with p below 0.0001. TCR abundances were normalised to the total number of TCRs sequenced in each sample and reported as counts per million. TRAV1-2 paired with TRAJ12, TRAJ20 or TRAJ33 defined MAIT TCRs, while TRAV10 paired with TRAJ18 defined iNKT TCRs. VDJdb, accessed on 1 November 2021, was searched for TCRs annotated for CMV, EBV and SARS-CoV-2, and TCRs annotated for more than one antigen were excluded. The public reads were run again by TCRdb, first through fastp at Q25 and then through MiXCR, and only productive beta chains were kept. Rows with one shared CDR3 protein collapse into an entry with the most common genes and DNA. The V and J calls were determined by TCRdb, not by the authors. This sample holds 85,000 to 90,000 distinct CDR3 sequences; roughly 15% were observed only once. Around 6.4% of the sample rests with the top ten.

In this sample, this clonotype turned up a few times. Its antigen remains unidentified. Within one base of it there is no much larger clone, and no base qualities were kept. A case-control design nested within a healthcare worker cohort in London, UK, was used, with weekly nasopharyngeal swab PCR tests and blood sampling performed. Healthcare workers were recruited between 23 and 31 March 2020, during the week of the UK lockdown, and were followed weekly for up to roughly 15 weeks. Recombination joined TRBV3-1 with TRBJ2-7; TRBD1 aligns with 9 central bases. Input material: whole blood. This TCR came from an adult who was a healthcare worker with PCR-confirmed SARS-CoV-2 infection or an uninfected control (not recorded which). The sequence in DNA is TGTGCCAGCAGCCAACCGGGACAGGGTCCCTACGAGCAGTACTTC. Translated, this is CASSQPGQGPYEQYF.